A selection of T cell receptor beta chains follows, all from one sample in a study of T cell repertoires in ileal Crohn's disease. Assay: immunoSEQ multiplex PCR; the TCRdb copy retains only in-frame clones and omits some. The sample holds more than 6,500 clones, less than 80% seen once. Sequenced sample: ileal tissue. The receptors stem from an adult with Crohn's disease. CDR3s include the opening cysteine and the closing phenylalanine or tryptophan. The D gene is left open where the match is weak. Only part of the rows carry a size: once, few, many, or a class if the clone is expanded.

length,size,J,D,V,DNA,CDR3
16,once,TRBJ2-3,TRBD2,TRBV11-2,TGTGCCAGCAGCTTAGCAGCGGGAGGGCCCGCAGATACGCAGTATTTT,CASSLAAGGPADTQYF
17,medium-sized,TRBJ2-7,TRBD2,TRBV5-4,TGTGCCAGCAGCTCCCACGCCCTAGCGGGAGGATCCTACGAGCAGTACTTC,CASSSHALAGGSYEQYF
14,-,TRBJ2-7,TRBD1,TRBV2,TGTGCCAGCAGTGCAGGGGGTTTCTCCTACGAGCAGTACTTC,CASSAGGFSYEQYF
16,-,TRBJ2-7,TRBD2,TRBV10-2,TGCGCCAGCAGTGAGGGGTCGGGACTAGCGGGGAAAGTGCAGTACTTC,CASSEGSGLAGKVQYF
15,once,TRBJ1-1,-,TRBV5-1,TGCGCCAGCAGCAGTAGTGGGGCTCCGAACACTGAAGCTTTCTTT,CASSSSGAPNTEAFF
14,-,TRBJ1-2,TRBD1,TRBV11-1,TGTGCCAGCAGCTTAGCGGCACAGGGGAATGGCTACACCTTC,CASSLAAQGNGYTF
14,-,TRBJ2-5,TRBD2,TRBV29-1,TGCAGCGTTCCACTAGCGGGAGGGCAAGAGACCCAGTACTTC,CSVPLAGGQETQYF
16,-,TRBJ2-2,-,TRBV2,TGTGCCAGCGTCACACCGACAAACAAAGGAACCGGGGAGCTGTTTTTT,CASVTPTNKGTGELFF
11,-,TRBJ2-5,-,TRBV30,TGTGCCGGGGACATGAGGGAGACCCAGTACTTC,CAGDMRETQYF
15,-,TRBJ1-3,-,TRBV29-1,TGCAGCGTTCAAACAACAGCTAACTCTGGAAACACCATATATTTT,CSVQTTANSGNTIYF
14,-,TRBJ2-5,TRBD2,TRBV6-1,TGTGCCAGCATTATCGGGGGGGGACCGGGGGGCCAGTACTTC,CASIIGGGPGGQYF
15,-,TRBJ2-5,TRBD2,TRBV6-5,TGTGCCAGCAGTTTCCTAGCGGGAGTGCGGGAGACCCAGTACTTC,CASSFLAGVRETQYF
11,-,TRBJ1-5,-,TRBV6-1,TGTGCCAGCAGTGAACAGGGGCCCCAGCATTTT,CASSEQGPQHF
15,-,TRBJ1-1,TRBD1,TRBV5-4,TGCGCCAGCAGCCAGGGGACAGGCATGAACACTGAAGCTTTCTTT,CASSQGTGMNTEAFF
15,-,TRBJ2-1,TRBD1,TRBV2,TGTGCCAGCAGGCCCCGAGCAGGGGGCTACAATGAGCAGTTCTTC,CASRPRAGGYNEQFF
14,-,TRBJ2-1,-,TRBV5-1,TGCGCCAGCAGCTTGGGAGGCTCCTACAATGAGCAGTTCTTC,CASSLGGSYNEQFF
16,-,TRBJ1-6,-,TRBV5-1,TGCGCCAGCAGCTTGGTTTCGTCAGGGCTGAATTCACCCCTCCACTTT,CASSLVSSGLNSPLHF
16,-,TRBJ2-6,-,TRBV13,TGTGCCAGCAGCCCACAGGATTACTCTGGGGCCAACGTCCTGACTTTC,CASSPQDYSGANVLTF
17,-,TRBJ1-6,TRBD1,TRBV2,TGTGCCAGCAACGAAAACAAACGACAGGGGTGGAGTTCACCCCTCCACTTT,CASNENKRQGWSSPLHF
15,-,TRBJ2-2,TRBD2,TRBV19,TGTGCCACGAGCAGGACTAGCGGGGCGCACGGGGAGCTGTTTTTT,CATSRTSGAHGELFF
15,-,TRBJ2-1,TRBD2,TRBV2,TGTGCCAGCAGTTCCGGGACTAGCAGATACAATGAGCAGTTCTTC,CASSSGTSRYNEQFF
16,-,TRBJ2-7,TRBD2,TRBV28,TGTGCCAGCAGTTTCGGGACTAGCGGGAGGAACTACGAGCAGTACTTC,CASSFGTSGRNYEQYF